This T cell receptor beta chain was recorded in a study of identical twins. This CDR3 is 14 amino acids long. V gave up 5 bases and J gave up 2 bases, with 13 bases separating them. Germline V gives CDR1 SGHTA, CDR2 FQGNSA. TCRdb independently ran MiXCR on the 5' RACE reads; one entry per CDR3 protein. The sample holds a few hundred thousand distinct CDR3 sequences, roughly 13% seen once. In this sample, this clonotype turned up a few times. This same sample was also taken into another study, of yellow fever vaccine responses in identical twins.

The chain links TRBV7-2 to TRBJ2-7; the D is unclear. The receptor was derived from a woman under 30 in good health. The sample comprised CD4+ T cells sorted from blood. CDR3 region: CASSPGGSAYEQYF. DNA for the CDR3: TGTGCCAGCAGCCCCGGTGGCAGCGCCTACGAGCAGTACTTC.